The 23 T cell receptor beta chains in this list originate from one sample, sequenced in a study of blood T cells in healthy people across ages (dated by TCRdb to about 2015). Library preparation was by 5' RACE. TCRdb names Illumina HiSeq 2500 as the instrument used. The second PCR ran for roughly 6 to 11 cycles and used a J-beta primer mix along with a sample-barcoded 5' primer. Through fastp at Q25 and MiXCR, TCRdb rebuilt clones from the public reads, retaining in-frame beta chains. Rows with one shared CDR3 protein collapse into an entry with the most common genes and DNA. For this sample the table gives under 1,100,000 distinct CDR3 sequences, of which about 25% were detected only once. The top ten hold 0.65% to 0.75% of the sample. These data were also reused for a study on T cells of mothers and their children.

Sequences were obtained from blood. The receptors were sampled from a girl under 10 years old in good health.

This clonotype has only a few counts. CDR3 residues: CSVKKGAEKLFF. CDR3 bases: TGCAGCGTTAAGAAGGGGGCCGAAAAACTGTTTTTT. The J gene is TRBJ1-4, the V gene TRBV29-1; 7 bases are shared with TRBD1. The V and J ends lost 5 bases and 8 bases, in that order; junction bases with no gene match: 5. CDR1 is SQVTM, CDR2 ANQGSEA, per germline. This CDR3 has 12 amino acids.

This chain joins TRBV7-9 and TRBJ2-1; D uncertain. CDR3 length: 12 amino acids. Germline values: CDR1 SEHNR, CDR2 FQNEAQ (reference sequence). V lost 7 bases, J lost 15 bases, and 19 bases lay in between. The CDR3 region is CASKNPLGLGFF. CDR3 coding DNA: TGTGCCAGCAAAAATCCCCTAGGTCTCGGGTTCTTC.

The rearrangement joins TRBV6-2 or TRBV6-3 to TRBJ2-1; the D is unclear. In germline, CDR1 is MNHEY, CDR2 SVGEGT. The CDR3 loop spans 16 amino acids. V was trimmed by 2 bases and J by 5 bases, leaving 16 bases between them. CDR3 sequence: CASSYDTSRSNNEQFF. As DNA, the CDR3 is TGTGCCAGCAGTTACGACACATCGAGATCTAACAATGAGCAGTTCTTC.

This clonotype turned up a few times. V gene TRBV6-1 combines with J gene TRBJ2-7; D call uncertain. Germline assignment: CDR1 MNHNS and CDR2 SASEGT. The CDR3 spans 13 residues. V lost 5 bases and J lost 3, with 11 bases in between. CDR3 protein: CASSFTGLYEQYF. CDR3 sequence (DNA): TGTGCCAGCAGTTTCACCGGGCTCTACGAGCAGTACTTC.

The chain joins TRBV5-4 to TRBJ2-2; TRBD1 matches at 7 bases. The CDR3 length is 14 residues. Germline values: CDR1 SGHNT, CDR2 YYREEE (reference sequence). V dropped 3 bases and J dropped 4; count of bases not matched to a gene: 3. In DNA form, the CDR3 reads TGTGCCAGCAGCTCCCGGACAGGCACCGGGGAGCTGTTTTTT. It encodes CASSSRTGTGELFF.

V is TRBV4-2 and J is TRBJ1-2; maybe TRBD1 (5 bases). Germline-derived CDR1 and CDR2 are LGHNA and YNFKEQ. This CDR3 has 21 amino acids. Trimming pared 1 base from V and 2 bases from J, leaving 29 bases between. The CDR3 region is CASSQAPTKLQPGPINYGYTF. The CDR3 nucleotides are TGTGCCAGCAGCCAAGCCCCCACCAAGCTCCAGCCGGGACCGATCAACTATGGCTACACCTTC.

This clonotype was detected a few times. The genes are TRBV12-3 or TRBV12-4 and TRBJ2-1; D perhaps matches TRBD1 (6 bases). Trimming took off 7 bases at V and 6 bases at J, with 16 bases between the two ends. This CDR3 is 14 amino acids long. The CDR3 DNA sequence: TGTGCCAGCAATTACCTTGGGGGCTCCAATGAGCAGTTCTTC. This codes for CASNYLGGSNEQFF.

This clonotype was counted between two and nine times. The chain couples TRBV10-3 to TRBJ2-5; 11 bases fit TRBD2. The DNA end is a closer match to TRBJ2-1, so the J assignment may be wrong. This CDR3 is 17 amino acids long. Germline lookup yields CDR1 ENHRY and CDR2 SYGVKD. The CDR3 here is CAIRSSSGRSKGNEQFF. DNA of the CDR3: TGTGCCATCAGATCCTCTAGCGGGAGGTCTAAGGGCAATGAGCAGTTCTTC.

The chain carries TRBV2 and TRBJ2-6, with 8 bases lining up with TRBD2. V lost 6 bases to trimming and J lost 0 bases; unmatched junction nucleotides: 1. In germline, CDR1 is SNHLY, CDR2 FYNNEI. The CDR3 extends over 15 amino acids. Written as DNA, the CDR3 is TGTGCCAGCAGCGGGACTAGCTCTGGGGCCAACGTCCTGACTTTC. Protein product: CASSGTSSGANVLTF.

The J gene is TRBJ1-4, the V gene TRBV12-3 or TRBV12-4; D gene ambiguous. The CDR3 sequence is 12 residues long. Between the trimmed V and J ends, which lost 3 bases and 10 bases, there was a span of 9 bases. DNA of the CDR3: TGTGCCAGCAGTTTTAACCCTGGAAAACTGTTTTTT. Encoded protein: CASSFNPGKLFF.

This chain uses TRBV20-1 with TRBJ2-5, with D possibly TRBD1 on 5 matching bases. Between the trimmed V and J ends, which lost 5 bases and 5 bases, there was a span of 15 bases. The CDR3 length is 13 residues. Germline CDR1 DFQATT, CDR2 SNEGSKA (reference sequence). CDR3: CSAVVRGRETQYF. CDR3 bases: TGCAGTGCTGTGGTTAGGGGTCGTGAGACCCAGTACTTC.

In its sample, this clonotype was seen a few times. The chain joins TRBV11-2 to TRBJ2-1; unclear D gene. Germline V gives CDR1 SGHAT, CDR2 FQNNGV. The length of the CDR3 is 14 residues. Trimming took off 1 base at V and 0 bases at J, with 4 bases between the two ends. DNA for the CDR3: TGTGCCAGCAGCTTAGTGCTCTCCTACAATGAGCAGTTCTTC. This encodes CASSLVLSYNEQFF.

There are a few counts of this clonotype. The V gene is TRBV2, the J gene TRBJ2-2; the D is unclear. This CDR3 has 13 amino acids. Germline V lookup: CDR1 SNHLY, CDR2 FYNNEI. Trimming removed 2 bases at V and 7 bases at J, with 8 bases between. The chain's CDR3 is CASSEIRNGELFF. The CDR3 nucleotides are TGTGCCAGCAGTGAAATCCGGAACGGGGAGCTGTTTTTT.

Only a few counts were recorded for this clonotype. The chain employs TRBV5-1 and TRBJ1-4; TRBD1 is a possible D gene (5 bases). The V gene's germline CDR1 is SGHRS and CDR2 YFSETQ. Trimming took off 3 bases at V and 5 bases at J, with 11 bases between the two ends. The CDR3 has 14 residues. The DNA for the CDR3 is TGCGCCAGCAGCTACGGGACGCCGAATGAAAAACTGTTTTTT. Its translation is CASSYGTPNEKLFF.

The J gene is TRBJ2-5, the V gene TRBV24-1; D is possibly TRBD2 (6 bases). Per germline, CDR1 KGHDR and CDR2 SFDVKD. The V gene lost 4 bases and the J gene lost 2 bases, with 13 bases spanning the gap. This CDR3 spans 15 amino acids. The CDR3 coding sequence is TGTGCCACCAGTGACACCGGGACTTTGCAAGAGACCCAGTACTTC. This sequence encodes CATSDTGTLQETQYF.

This clonotype showed up many times. The CDR3 sequence: CSARQGYEQYF. In DNA form, the CDR3 reads TGCAGTGCTAGACAGGGATACGAGCAGTACTTC. This chain connects TRBV20-1 to TRBJ2-7, with a tentative D call TRBD1 (5 bases). The CDR3 is 11 residues long. Trimming took 2 bases from V and 4 from J, leaving 6 bases between them. CDR1 and CDR2 from the germline V gene are DFQATT and SNEGSKA (reference sequence).

This clonotype was detected only a few times. V usage is TRBV5-1 and J usage is TRBJ2-2, with TRBD1 matching 7 bases. The CDR3 runs 16 residues. Germline CDR1 SGHRS, CDR2 YFSETQ. J gave up 4 bases and V 1 base, and 7 bases lay outside the gene matches. CDR3 bases: TGCGCCAGCAGCTTGACGATGGCAGGGGGCACCGGGGAGCTGTTTTTT. This gives the protein CASSLTMAGGTGELFF.

This clonotype has more than one count but fewer than ten. The chain employs TRBV29-1 and TRBJ2-7, with D possibly being TRBD1 (6 bases). CDR1 and CDR2 from the germline V gene are SQVTM and ANQGSEA. The ends were cut back, 7 bases at V and 4 bases at J, with 26 bases in the middle. The CDR3 covers 16 residues. The DNA of the CDR3 is TGCAGCGCCGAGGGGTCTTTGGCAGGGGATAGGTACGAGCAGTACTTC. Translated: CSAEGSLAGDRYEQYF.

The sample holds a few counts of this clonotype. The chain carries TRBV6-1 and TRBJ2-5; no clear D gene. V lost 0 bases to trimming and J lost 13 bases, with 12 bases between them. This CDR3 is built from 12 residues. Germline CDR1 is MNHNS and CDR2 is SASEGT. In DNA, the CDR3 is TGTGCCAGCAGTGAAGCGGTGGCTAGGCTGTACTTC. Residues: CASSEAVARLYF.

The V call is TRBV20-1, the J call TRBJ1-5; TRBD1 aligns across 9 bases. V shed 3 bases, J shed 1 base, and the junction held 1 base outside the gene matches. There are 14 residues in the CDR3. The germline V gene has CDR1 DFQATT and CDR2 SNEGSKA (reference sequence). DNA for the CDR3: TGCAGTGCTAGTGACAGGGGGAGCAATCAGCCCCAGCATTTT. It encodes CSASDRGSNQPQHF.

On this clonotype itself: At one end, the junction sequence differs from germline, possibly due to a read error. The chain is built from TRBV7-9 and TRBJ2-1; D is possibly TRBD1 or TRBD2 (5 bases each). The end of the DNA is better explained by TRBJ2-5, so the J call may be wrong. From germline, CDR1 is SEHNR and CDR2 FQNEAQ (reference sequence). This CDR3 contains 14 residues. The CDR3, as DNA: TGTGCCAGCAGCGGGACGTTGGGGGAAGAGGCCCAGTACTTC. Protein sequence: CASSGTLGEEAQYF.

The chain links TRBV5-6 to TRBJ2-5; D possibly corresponds to TRBD2 (7 bases). Germline loops: CDR1 SGHDT, CDR2 YYEEEE. CDR3 length: 14 residues. V lost 4 bases, J lost 4 bases, and 14 bases lay in between. In DNA form, the CDR3 reads TGTGCCAGCAGCCCCCCGCGGGGGCTAGAGACCCAGTACTTC. It yields the protein CASSPPRGLETQYF.

This clonotype showed up just a few times. This chain uses TRBV20-1 with TRBJ2-7; 8 bases match TRBD1. The junction had 1 base not matched to a gene; V was cut back by 1 base and J by 2 bases. CDR1 and CDR2 (germline): DFQATT, SNEGSKA (reference sequence). This CDR3 region has 13 residues. CDR3: CSARGQGTYEQYF. The CDR3 DNA reads TGCAGTGCTAGAGGACAGGGGACCTACGAGCAGTACTTC.